The clone carrying this TCR beta chain was counted only a few times. The antigen is not known. This was the immunoSEQ v3 assay. Here immunoSEQ multiplex PCR was the method, and the copy in TCRdb shows in-frame clones only, minus some. The sample lists tens of thousands of clones; over 70% were seen once. The time point here: pre-treatment sample, taken before nivolumab and TIL therapy. Stage 4 NSCLC adults joined between late 2017 and January 2020. V trimming: 7 bases; J trimming: 7 bases; junction bases outside the gene matches: 5. CDR3 length: 13 amino acids. The germline gives CDR1 MNHEY, CDR2 SMNVEV (reference sequence). These data originate in a study of TIL therapy for anti-PD-1-resistant metastatic lung cancer. Study context: Tumors were harvested before any PD-1/PD-L1 blockade. Study results and caveats: Infused TIL clonotypes partially replaced the baseline blood repertoire, then decayed over months.

The TCR originated in a person aged 25-80 years with non-small cell lung cancer. The chain is built from TRBV27 and TRBJ2-3, with 10 positions matching TRBD2. The source was blood, collected at baseline. CDR3 in amino acids: CASTTTSGNTQYF. The CDR3 bases are TGTGCCAGCACCACCACTAGCGGGAATACGCAGTATTTT.